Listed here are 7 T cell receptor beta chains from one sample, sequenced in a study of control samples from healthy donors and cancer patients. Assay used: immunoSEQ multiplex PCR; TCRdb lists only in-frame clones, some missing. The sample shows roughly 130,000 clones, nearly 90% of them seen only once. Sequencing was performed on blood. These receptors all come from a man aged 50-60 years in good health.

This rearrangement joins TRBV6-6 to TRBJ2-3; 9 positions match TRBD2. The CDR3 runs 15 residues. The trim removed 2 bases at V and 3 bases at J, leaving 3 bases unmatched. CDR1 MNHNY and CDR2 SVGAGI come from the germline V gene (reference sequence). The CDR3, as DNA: TGTGCCAGCAGTTACGGCGGGGGGGTAACAGATACGCAGTATTTT. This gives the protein CASSYGGGVTDTQYF.

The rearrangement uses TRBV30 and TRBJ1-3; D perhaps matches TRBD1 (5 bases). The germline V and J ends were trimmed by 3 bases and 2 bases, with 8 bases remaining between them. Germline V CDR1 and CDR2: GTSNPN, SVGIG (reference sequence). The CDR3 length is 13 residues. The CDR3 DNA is TGTGCCTGGAGCATGGGGCCTGGAAACACCATATATTTT. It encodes CAWSMGPGNTIYF.

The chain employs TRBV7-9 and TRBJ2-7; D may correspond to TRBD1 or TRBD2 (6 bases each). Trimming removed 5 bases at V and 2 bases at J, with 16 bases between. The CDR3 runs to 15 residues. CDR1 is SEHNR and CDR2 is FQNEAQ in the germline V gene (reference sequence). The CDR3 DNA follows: TGTGCCAGCAGCCCCCCGGGGGCCTTGACCTACGAGCAGTACTTC. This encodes CASSPPGALTYEQYF.

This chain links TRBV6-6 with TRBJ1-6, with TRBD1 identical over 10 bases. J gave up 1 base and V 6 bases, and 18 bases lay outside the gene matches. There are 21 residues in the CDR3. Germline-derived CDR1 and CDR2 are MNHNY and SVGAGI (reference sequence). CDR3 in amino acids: CASSTSPGQGPAGSYNSPLHF. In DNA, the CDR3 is TGTGCCAGCAGCACATCCCCGGGACAGGGGCCGGCGGGGTCCTATAATTCACCCCTCCACTTT.

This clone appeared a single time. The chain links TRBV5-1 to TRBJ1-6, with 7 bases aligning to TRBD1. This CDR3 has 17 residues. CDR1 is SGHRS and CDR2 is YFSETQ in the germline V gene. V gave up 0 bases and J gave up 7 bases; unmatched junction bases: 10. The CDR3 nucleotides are TGCGCCAGCAGCTTGGTTCCCCGACAGGGTGGGAATTCACCCCTCCACTTT. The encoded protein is CASSLVPRQGGNSPLHF. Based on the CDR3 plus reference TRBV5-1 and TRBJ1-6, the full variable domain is KAGVTQTPRYLIKTRGQQVTLSCSPISGHRSVSWYQQTPGQGLQFLFEYFSETQRNKGNFPGRFSGRQFSNSRSEMNVSTLELGDSALYLCASSLVPRQGGNSPLHFGNGTRLTVT.

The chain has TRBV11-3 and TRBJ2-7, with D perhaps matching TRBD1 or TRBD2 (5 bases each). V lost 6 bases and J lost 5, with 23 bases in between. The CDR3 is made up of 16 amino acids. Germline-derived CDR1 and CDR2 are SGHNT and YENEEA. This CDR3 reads CASSHRTGQEGDEQYF. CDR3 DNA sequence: TGTGCCAGCAGTCACCGCACGGGGCAGGAAGGGGACGAGCAGTACTTC.

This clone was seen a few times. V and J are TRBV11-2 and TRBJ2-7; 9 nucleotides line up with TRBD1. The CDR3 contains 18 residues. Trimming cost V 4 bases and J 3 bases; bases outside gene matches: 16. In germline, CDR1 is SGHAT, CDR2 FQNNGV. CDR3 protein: CASSSPTGTGTSYYEQYF. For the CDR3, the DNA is TGTGCCAGCAGCTCTCCCACCGGGACAGGGACCTCCTACTACGAGCAGTACTTC.